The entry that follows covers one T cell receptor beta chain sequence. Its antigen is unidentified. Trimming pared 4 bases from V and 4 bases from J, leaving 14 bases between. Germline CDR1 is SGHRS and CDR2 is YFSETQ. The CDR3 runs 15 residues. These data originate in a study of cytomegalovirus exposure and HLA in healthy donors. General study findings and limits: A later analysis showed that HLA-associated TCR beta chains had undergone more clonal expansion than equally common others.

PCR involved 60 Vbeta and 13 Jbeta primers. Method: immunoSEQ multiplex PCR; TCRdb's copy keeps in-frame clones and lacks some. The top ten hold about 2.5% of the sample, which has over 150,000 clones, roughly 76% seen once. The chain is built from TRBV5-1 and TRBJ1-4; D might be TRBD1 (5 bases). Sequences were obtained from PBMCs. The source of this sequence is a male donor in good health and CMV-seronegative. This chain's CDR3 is CASSGGSTVNEKLFF. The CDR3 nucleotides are TGCGCCAGCAGCGGGGGGAGCACTGTTAATGAAAAACTGTTTTTT.